Listed below are T cell receptor beta chains from one sample, sequenced in a study of shared clonotypes between healthy human individuals. Sequencing was performed with immunoSEQ multiplex PCR; in TCRdb, only in-frame clones are kept and a portion is missing. The sample comprises about 96,000 clones, about half of which are singletons, and approximately 15% rests with the top ten. The sequenced sample consisted of PBMCs. The receptors stem from a woman aged 40 to 50 in good health. Some clones in this sample may be carry-over from other donors' samples. Each CDR3 is given with its conserved first and last residue.

v_call: TRBV7-9
cdr3_aa: CASSPSGGGDEQFF

v_call: TRBV4-1
cdr3_aa: CASSQDPAGGPRQYF

v_call: TRBV30
cdr3_aa: CAWSVMWTSGDEQYF

v_call: TRBV30
cdr3_aa: CAWGPGTVPSEQYF

v_call: TRBV6-5
cdr3_aa: CASSYGDTGYYEQYF

v_call: TRBV29-1
cdr3_aa: CSDLRLAGGPQYF

v_call: TRBV28
cdr3_aa: CASSQTESLLYSNQPQHF

v_call: TRBV27
cdr3_aa: CASSLSPGQPQHF

v_call: TRBV19
cdr3_aa: CASSRGLADYNEQFF

v_call: TRBV18
cdr3_aa: CASSLSTGSYEQYF

v_call: TRBV29-1
cdr3_aa: CSVLMQGAGERYF

v_call: TRBV30
cdr3_aa: CAWSGLAGEPQFF

v_call: TRBV30
cdr3_aa: CAWSETEAFF

v_call: TRBV18
cdr3_aa: CASSPQWDRVLAFF

v_call: TRBV20-1
cdr3_aa: CSATGVNTQYF

v_call: TRBV27
cdr3_aa: CASSLGLAGVPYNEQFF

v_call: TRBV4-1
cdr3_aa: CASSQDRVGYGYTF

v_call: TRBV28
cdr3_aa: CASSLPGTGGYEQYF

v_call: TRBV11-3
cdr3_aa: CASSFRYNEQFF

v_call: TRBV28
cdr3_aa: CASSFVGYETQYF

v_call: TRBV2
cdr3_aa: CASSARRLTYEQYF

v_call: TRBV25-1
cdr3_aa: CASSETTTGGIYGYTF

v_call: TRBV4-2
cdr3_aa: CASSQTDSGYGYTF

v_call: TRBV29-1
cdr3_aa: CSVRTGGAGTNEKLFF

v_call: TRBV6-6
cdr3_aa: CASKGPGGEAFF

v_call: TRBV30
cdr3_aa: CAWSVTSLEQYF

v_call: TRBV29-1
cdr3_aa: CSVEVSGLYEQYF

v_call: TRBV28
cdr3_aa: CASLEGEGLLHEQFF

v_call: TRBV30
cdr3_aa: CAWTSGTSYEQYF